The source of this TCR beta chain is a study of cytomegalovirus exposure and HLA in healthy donors. About the study: From donors who were HLA-typed, an early data release held approximately 91 million unique TCRs.

CDR1 and CDR2 from the germline V gene are SNHLY and FYNNEI. The CDR3 is made up of 16 amino acids. Trimming stripped 1 base from V and 3 bases from J, with 13 bases between. Study results and limitations: Associated with cytomegalovirus, according to the listing, were some 150 TCR beta chains.

Primers for the PCR totalled 60 Vbeta and 13 Jbeta. Generated by immunoSEQ multiplex PCR, the TCRdb table keeps only in-frame clones and is missing some. The data contain roughly 130,000 clones, around four fifths of them singletons. With respect to this clone: Its antigen is not known.

The sequencing sample was made of PBMCs. The chain employs TRBV2 and TRBJ2-1; D may be TRBD2 (6 bases). This TCR came from a boy younger than 10 in good health and CMV-seronegative. CDR3 loop: CASSEESGAIYNEQFF. CDR3 in DNA: TGTGCCAGCAGTGAAGAATCGGGAGCAATCTACAATGAGCAGTTCTTC.